The clone carrying this T cell receptor beta chain showed up many times. TCRdb processed the 5' RACE reads anew with MiXCR; each CDR3 protein has one entry. The sample has approximately 21,000 distinct CDR3 sequences; 30% are singletons. The CDR3 consists of 16 residues. Unmatched junction bases numbered 10, after V lost 2 bases and J lost 4 bases. CDR1 is MNHEY, CDR2 SVGAGI, per germline. This TCR came from a female donor with breast cancer. The specimen sequenced was tumor-infiltrating naive CD4+ T cells sorted from the breast tumor. Stated subset: naive CD4+ T cells, CD4+CD45RA+CD25-. The chain couples TRBV6-5 to TRBJ2-5; TRBD1 matches at 7 bases. CDR3 sequence: CASSYNPTGWVETQYF. In DNA, the CDR3 is TGTGCCAGCAGTTACAACCCGACAGGGTGGGTAGAGACCCAGTACTTC.